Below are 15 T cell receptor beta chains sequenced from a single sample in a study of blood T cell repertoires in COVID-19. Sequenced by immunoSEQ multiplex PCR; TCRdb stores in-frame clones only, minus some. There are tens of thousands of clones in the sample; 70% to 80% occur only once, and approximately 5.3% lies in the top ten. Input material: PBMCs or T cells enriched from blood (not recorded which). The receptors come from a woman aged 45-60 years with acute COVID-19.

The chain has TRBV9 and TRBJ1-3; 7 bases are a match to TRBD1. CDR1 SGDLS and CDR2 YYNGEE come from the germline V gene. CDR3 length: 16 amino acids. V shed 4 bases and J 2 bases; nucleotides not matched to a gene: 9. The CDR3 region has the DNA TGTGCCAGCAGCCCCAAACTTCAGGGGGCTGGAAACACCATATATTTT. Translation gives CASSPKLQGAGNTIYF.

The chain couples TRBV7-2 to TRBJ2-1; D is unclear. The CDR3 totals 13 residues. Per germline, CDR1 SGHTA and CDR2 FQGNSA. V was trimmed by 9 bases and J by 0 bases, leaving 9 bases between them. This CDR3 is CASTRFSYNEQFF. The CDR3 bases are TGTGCCAGTACACGATTCTCCTACAATGAGCAGTTCTTC.

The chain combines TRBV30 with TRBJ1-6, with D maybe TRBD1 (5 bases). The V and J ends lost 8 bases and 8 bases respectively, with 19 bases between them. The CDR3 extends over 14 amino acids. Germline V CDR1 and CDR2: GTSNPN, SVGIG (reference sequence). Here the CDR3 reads CAGLVRPGDSPLHF. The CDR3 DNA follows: TGTGCCGGATTGGTGCGACCGGGGGATTCACCCCTCCACTTT.

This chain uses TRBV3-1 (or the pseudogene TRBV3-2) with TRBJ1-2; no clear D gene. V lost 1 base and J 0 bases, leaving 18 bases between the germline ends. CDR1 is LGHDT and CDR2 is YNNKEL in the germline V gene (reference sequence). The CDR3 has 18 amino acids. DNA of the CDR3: TGTGCCAGCAGCCAAGGGGTAGTCAGAACTAGAACTAACTATGGCTACACCTTC. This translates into CASSQGVVRTRTNYGYTF.

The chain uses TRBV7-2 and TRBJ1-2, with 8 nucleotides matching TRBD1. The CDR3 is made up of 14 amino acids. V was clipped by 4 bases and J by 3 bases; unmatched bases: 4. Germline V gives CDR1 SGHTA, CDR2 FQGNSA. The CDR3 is CASSYSGGDYGYTF. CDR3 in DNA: TGTGCCAGCAGCTATTCAGGGGGCGACTATGGCTACACCTTC.

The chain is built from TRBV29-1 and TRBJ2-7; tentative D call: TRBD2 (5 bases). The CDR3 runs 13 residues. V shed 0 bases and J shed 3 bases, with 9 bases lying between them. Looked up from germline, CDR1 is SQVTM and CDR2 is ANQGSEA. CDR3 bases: TGCAGCGTTGAAGAGGACGGGATCTACGAGCAGTACTTC. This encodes CSVEEDGIYEQYF.

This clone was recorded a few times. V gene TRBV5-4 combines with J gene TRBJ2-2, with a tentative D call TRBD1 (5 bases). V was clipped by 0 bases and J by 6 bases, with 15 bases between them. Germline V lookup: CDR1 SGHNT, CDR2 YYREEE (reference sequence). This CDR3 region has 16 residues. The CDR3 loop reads CASSLGQGFSSGELFF. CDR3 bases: TGTGCCAGCAGCTTGGGTCAGGGCTTCTCGTCCGGGGAGCTGTTTTTT.

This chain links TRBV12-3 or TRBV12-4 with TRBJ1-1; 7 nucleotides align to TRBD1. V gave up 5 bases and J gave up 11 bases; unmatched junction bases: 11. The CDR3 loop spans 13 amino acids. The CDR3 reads CASSDRQGWVAFF. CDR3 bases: TGTGCCAGCAGTGACCGACAGGGATGGGTCGCTTTCTTT.

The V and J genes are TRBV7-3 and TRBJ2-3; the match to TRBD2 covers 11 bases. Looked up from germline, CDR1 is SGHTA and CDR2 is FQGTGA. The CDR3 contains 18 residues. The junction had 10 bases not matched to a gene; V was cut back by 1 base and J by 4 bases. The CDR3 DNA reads TGTGCCAGCAGCTTAATGGGTAGCGGGGGGGCACGGTCAGATACGCAGTATTTT. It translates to CASSLMGSGGARSDTQYF.

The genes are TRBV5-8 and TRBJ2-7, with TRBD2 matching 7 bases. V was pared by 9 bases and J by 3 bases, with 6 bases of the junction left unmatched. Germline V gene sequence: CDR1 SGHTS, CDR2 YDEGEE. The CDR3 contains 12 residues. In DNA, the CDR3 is TGTGCCATCCAGCGGGGTCGCTACGAGCAGTACTTC. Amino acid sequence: CAIQRGRYEQYF.

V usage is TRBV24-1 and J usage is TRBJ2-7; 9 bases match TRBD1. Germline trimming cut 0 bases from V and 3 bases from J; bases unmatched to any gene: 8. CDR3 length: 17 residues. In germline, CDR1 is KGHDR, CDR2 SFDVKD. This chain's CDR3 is CATSDLDSGTGNYEQYF. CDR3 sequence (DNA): TGTGCCACCAGTGATTTGGATTCCGGGACAGGGAACTACGAGCAGTACTTC.

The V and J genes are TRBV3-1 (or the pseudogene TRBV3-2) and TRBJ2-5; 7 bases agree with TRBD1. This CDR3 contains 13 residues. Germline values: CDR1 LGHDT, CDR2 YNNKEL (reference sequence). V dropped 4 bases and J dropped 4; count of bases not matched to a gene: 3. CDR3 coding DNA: TGTGCCAGCAGCCTCAGGGACAGAGAGACCCAGTACTTC. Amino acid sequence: CASSLRDRETQYF.

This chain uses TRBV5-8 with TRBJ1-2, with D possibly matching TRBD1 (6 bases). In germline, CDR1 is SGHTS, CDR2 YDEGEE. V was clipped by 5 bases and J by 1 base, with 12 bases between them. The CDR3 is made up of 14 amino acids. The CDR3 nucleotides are TGTGCCAGCAGGGGGGAACAGGGTAACTATGGCTACACCTTC. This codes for CASRGEQGNYGYTF.

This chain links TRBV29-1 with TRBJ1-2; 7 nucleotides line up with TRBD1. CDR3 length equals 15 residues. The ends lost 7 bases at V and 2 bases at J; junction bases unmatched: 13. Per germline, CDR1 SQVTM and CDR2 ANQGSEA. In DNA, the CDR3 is TGCAGCGCAAGACAGGGTACCGGTGGGAACTATGGCTACACCTTC. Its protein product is CSARQGTGGNYGYTF.

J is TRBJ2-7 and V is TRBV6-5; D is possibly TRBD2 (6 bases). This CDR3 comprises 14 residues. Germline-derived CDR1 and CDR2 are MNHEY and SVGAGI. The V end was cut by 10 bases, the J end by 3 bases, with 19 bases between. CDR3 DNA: TGTGCCACCTTCCTGGGCGGGATGGGCTACGAGCAGTACTTC. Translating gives CATFLGGMGYEQYF.